A single sample gave rise to the 6 T cell receptor beta chains below, sequenced in a study of blood T cell repertoires in COVID-19 (dated by TCRdb to the early 2020s). Library prep was done by the immunoSEQ multiplex PCR assay. The clones in this table, taken by TCRdb from immuneACCESS, are in-frame only. Not every clone is retained; where verified, under half of the shortfall comes from an unresolved V gene, and the cause of the rest is unknown. The sample contains hundreds of thousands of clones, 75% to 90% of them found a single time. The top ten constitute roughly 3.1% of the sample. The sample consisted of PBMCs or T cells enriched from blood (not recorded which). The receptors originated from a woman in her 40s with acute COVID-19.

The chain uses TRBV11-3 and TRBJ2-1; 11 bases line up with TRBD2. The CDR3 runs to 15 residues. Germline assignment: CDR1 SGHNT and CDR2 YENEEA. V lost 7 bases, J lost 4 bases, and 6 bases stayed unmatched. The CDR3 protein is CASTNLAGGYNEQFF. The CDR3 DNA sequence: TGTGCCAGCACAAACCTAGCGGGAGGTTACAATGAGCAGTTCTTC. The variable domain in full, completed from reference TRBV11-3 and TRBJ2-1, reads EAGVVQSPRYKIIEKKQPVAFWCNPISGHNTLYWYLQNLGQGPELLIRYENEEAVDDSQLPKDRFSAERLKGVDSTLKIQPAELGDSAVYLCASTNLAGGYNEQFFGPGTRLTVL.

The chain has TRBV6-1 and TRBJ1-2; TRBD1 aligns across 7 bases. The CDR3 is made up of 15 amino acids. J gave up 3 bases and V 2 bases, and 6 bases lay outside the gene matches. From germline, CDR1 is MNHNS and CDR2 SASEGT. This chain's CDR3 is CASSEWGQGDYGYTF. DNA for the CDR3: TGTGCCAGCAGTGAATGGGGGCAGGGGGACTATGGCTACACCTTC.

The chain carries TRBV19 and TRBJ2-5, with 10 bases that match TRBD2. This CDR3 region has 14 residues. CDR1 and CDR2 (germline): LNHDA, SQIVND (reference sequence). Trimming cost V 1 base and J 4 bases; bases outside gene matches: 0. The CDR3 DNA follows: TGTGCCAGTAGTATAGGACTAGCGGGAGAGACCCAGTACTTC. This sequence encodes CASSIGLAGETQYF.

The V and J genes are TRBV19 and TRBJ1-6; 9 bases fit TRBD1. This CDR3 contains 15 residues. Per the germline V gene, CDR1 is LNHDA and CDR2 is SQIVND (reference sequence). V lost 5 bases to trimming and J lost 7 bases; unmatched junction nucleotides: 6. The CDR3 DNA reads TGTGCCAGTAGTGCAACCGGGACAGGGAATTCACCCCTCCACTTT. The encoded protein is CASSATGTGNSPLHF.

The V gene is TRBV18, the J gene TRBJ1-3; 7 bases line up with TRBD1. V trimming: 2 bases; J trimming: 1 base; junction bases outside the gene matches: 2. The CDR3 runs 15 residues. Germline lookup yields CDR1 KGHSH and CDR2 LQKENI. The CDR3 loop is CASSPLQGSGNTIYF. The DNA of the CDR3 is TGTGCCAGCTCACCATTACAGGGGTCTGGAAACACCATATATTTT.

The genes are TRBV7-8 and TRBJ2-7, with 11 bases that match TRBD2. The CDR3 is 20 residues long. Losses at the gene ends were 5 bases for V and 3 bases for J; bases not matched to a gene: 21. The germline CDR1 and CDR2 sequences are SGHVS and FQNEAQ. The CDR3 spells CASSPPLRLRASGRYYEQYF. DNA for the CDR3: TGTGCCAGCAGCCCCCCCTTGCGTTTACGGGCTAGCGGGAGGTACTACGAGCAGTACTTC.